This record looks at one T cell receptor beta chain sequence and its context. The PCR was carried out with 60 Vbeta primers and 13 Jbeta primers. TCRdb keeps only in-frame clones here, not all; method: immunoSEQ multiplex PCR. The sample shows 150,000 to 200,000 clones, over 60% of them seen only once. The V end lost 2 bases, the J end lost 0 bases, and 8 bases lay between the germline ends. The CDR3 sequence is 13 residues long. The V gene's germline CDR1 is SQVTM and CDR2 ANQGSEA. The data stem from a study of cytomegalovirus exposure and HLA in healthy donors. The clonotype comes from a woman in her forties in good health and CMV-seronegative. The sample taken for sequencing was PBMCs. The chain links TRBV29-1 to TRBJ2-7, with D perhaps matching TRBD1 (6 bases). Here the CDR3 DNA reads TGCAGCGTTGAAACAGGGCCCTCCTACGAGCAGTACTTC. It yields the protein CSVETGPSYEQYF.